The 22 T cell receptor beta chains below come from one sample, sequenced in a study of cytomegalovirus exposure and HLA in healthy donors. The PCR had 60 Vbeta and 13 Jbeta primers. The assay was immunoSEQ multiplex PCR, and TCRdb's table has in-frame clones only and misses some. The repertoire holds 100,000 or so clones, 83% seen once, with 6% to 7.5% in the top ten. The specimen was PBMCs. These receptors were taken from a man aged 18 to 35 in good health and CMV-seronegative.

The chain combines TRBV18 with TRBJ1-2, with 8 bases matching TRBD1. The CDR3 has 14 amino acids. The germline gives CDR1 KGHSH, CDR2 LQKENI. J was trimmed by 8 bases and V by 4 bases; bases with no gene match: 9. The CDR3 loop is CASSRGQGKDGYTF. CDR3 DNA: TGTGCCAGCTCACGAGGACAGGGTAAAGACGGCTACACCTTC. Full variable domain (missing parts from reference TRBV18 and TRBJ1-2): NAGVMQNPRHLVRRRGQEARLRCSPMKGHSHVYWYRQLPEEGLKFMVYLQKENIIDESGMPKERFSAEFPKEGPSILRIQQVVRGDSAAYFCASSRGQGKDGYTFGSGTRLTVV.

This clone was picked up a small number of times. This sequence joins TRBV10-3 and TRBJ2-7; D not certain. Germline CDR1 reads ENHRY; CDR2 reads SYGVKD. V shed 4 bases and J shed 0 bases, with 10 bases lying between them. CDR3 length equals 14 residues. CDR3 sequence reads: CAISGRPSSYEQYF. In nucleotides, the CDR3 is TGTGCCATCAGTGGGCGGCCGAGCTCCTACGAGCAGTACTTC.

This clone has just a few counts. CDR3 residues: CASSPEDGGTTEAFF. The CDR3, as DNA: TGCGCCAGCAGCCCGGAGGATGGGGGGACCACTGAAGCTTTCTTT. The chain combines TRBV5-1 with TRBJ1-1; TRBD1 is a possible D gene (5 bases). The germline V gene has CDR1 SGHRS and CDR2 YFSETQ. The CDR3 sequence is 15 residues long. V gave up 4 bases and J gave up 4 bases, with 17 bases separating them.

The chain uses TRBV13 and TRBJ2-3; 11 bases align to TRBD2. Germline V lookup: CDR1 PRHDT, CDR2 FYEKMQ (reference sequence). The V and J ends lost 5 bases and 6 bases, in that order; junction bases with no gene match: 4. The CDR3 length is 14 residues. CDR3 region: CASSLAGGSDTQYF. In nucleotides, the CDR3 is TGTGCCAGCAGCCTAGCGGGAGGTTCGGATACGCAGTATTTT.

The CDR3 nucleotides read TGTGCCAGCAGTGAGGGGACAGGGGCGAGGGAGACCCAGTACTTC. Translation gives CASSEGTGARETQYF. The rearrangement links TRBV25-1 to TRBJ2-5, with TRBD1 matching 10 bases. Unmatched junction bases numbered 6, after V lost 3 bases and J lost 5 bases. The CDR3 loop spans 15 amino acids. Germline assignment: CDR1 MGHDK and CDR2 SYGVNS.

As for this clone: The same CDR3 can be traced to other DNA sequences in this sample. This chain uses TRBV27 with TRBJ2-1; TRBD1 matches at 8 bases. This CDR3 is built from 15 residues. The V and J ends lost 2 bases and 0 bases, in that order; junction bases with no gene match: 0. The germline V gene has CDR1 MNHEY and CDR2 SMNVEV (reference sequence). The CDR3 loop is CASSLTGGSYNEQFF. The CDR3 nucleotides read TGTGCCAGCAGTTTAACAGGGGGCTCCTACAATGAGCAGTTCTTC.

The rearrangement uses TRBV6-1 and TRBJ1-1; D unclear. Germline CDR1 reads MNHNS; CDR2 reads SASEGT. Trimming removed 6 bases from V and 0 bases from J, with 11 bases in between. The CDR3 contains 14 residues. CDR3 in DNA: TGTGCCAGCAGGGACGGGGTCATGAACACTGAAGCTTTCTTT. The encoded protein is CASRDGVMNTEAFF.

The chain links TRBV10-3 to TRBJ1-1, with D hard to call. Trimming removed 3 bases at V and 1 base at J, with 6 bases between. CDR3 length equals 13 residues. Germline CDR1 ENHRY, CDR2 SYGVKD. Here the CDR3 DNA reads TGTGCCATCAGTGATTTGGCGAACACTGAAGCTTTCTTT. It codes for CAISDLANTEAFF.

The gene calls are TRBV25-1 and TRBJ1-2; D unresolved. The germline V gene encodes CDR1 MGHDK and CDR2 SYGVNS. This CDR3 has 15 amino acids. The germline V and J ends were trimmed by 1 base and 3 bases, with 12 bases remaining between them. The CDR3 loop reads CASSELGGQDYGYTF. In DNA, the CDR3 is TGTGCCAGCAGTGAATTGGGAGGGCAGGACTATGGCTACACCTTC.

The rearrangement uses TRBV4-1 and TRBJ2-7; a weak D match, TRBD2 (6 bases). CDR1 and CDR2 (germline): MGHRA, YSYEKL. Deletions cut 5 bases from V and 2 bases from J, with 16 bases between. This CDR3 comprises 15 residues. CDR3 residues: CASSEGRTVAYEQYF. DNA for the CDR3: TGCGCCAGCAGCGAAGGGAGGACGGTAGCCTACGAGCAGTACTTC.

The CDR3 region has the DNA TGTGCCAGCAGTTATTTGTTCGATCCGCCCGACCGCCAGGGACAGGGCATAAACGAGCAGTACTTC. Protein: CASSYLFDPPDRQGQGINEQYF. This chain connects TRBV6-9 to TRBJ2-7; 9 bases map to TRBD1. V shed 1 base and J 5 bases; nucleotides not matched to a gene: 27. The V gene's germline CDR1 is MNHGY and CDR2 SVAAGI. The CDR3 consists of 22 residues.

The chain carries TRBV7-9 and TRBJ2-7; TRBD2 agrees at 13 bases. This CDR3 comprises 17 residues. The V and J ends lost 5 bases and 2 bases, in that order; junction bases with no gene match: 9. From germline, CDR1 is SEHNR and CDR2 FQNEAQ (reference sequence). The CDR3 is CASSPRVGLAGPYEQYF. In DNA form, the CDR3 reads TGTGCCAGCAGCCCCCGTGTGGGACTAGCGGGGCCCTACGAGCAGTACTTC.

This clone was observed a few times. The chain combines TRBV7-3 with TRBJ1-1; a possible D gene is TRBD1 (6 bases). Germline values: CDR1 SGHTA, CDR2 FQGTGA. Trimming left V 4 bases short and J 1 base short, with 10 bases between. The CDR3 has 14 amino acids. The CDR3 coding sequence is TGTGCCAGCAGCTCCCAGGGGCAGAACACTGAAGCTTTCTTT. Residues: CASSSQGQNTEAFF.

The genes are TRBV2 and TRBJ2-1; weak D call: TRBD1 (6 bases). The germline V gene has CDR1 SNHLY and CDR2 FYNNEI. Trimming stripped 3 bases from V and 3 bases from J, with 6 bases between. The CDR3 covers 13 residues. The CDR3 here is CASSEGHYNEQFF. CDR3 nucleotides: TGTGCCAGCAGTGAGGGACACTACAATGAGCAGTTCTTC.

This clone is a singleton in its sample. The chain links TRBV6-6 to TRBJ2-2, with 8 bases lining up with TRBD1. The V gene end was trimmed by 5 bases and the J gene end by 4 bases; junction bases not matched to a gene: 6. The CDR3 sequence is 15 residues long. Germline V CDR1 and CDR2: MNHNY, SVGAGI (reference sequence). Written as DNA, the CDR3 is TGTGCCAGCAGTCGTGGACAGGGAGGCACCGGGGAGCTGTTTTTT. This gives the protein CASSRGQGGTGELFF.

This clone was counted a single time. This same CDR3 is encoded by further DNA sequences in the sample. The chain joins TRBV4-3 to TRBJ1-5; tentatively, D is TRBD1 (5 bases). This CDR3 is 15 amino acids long. V was shortened by 0 bases and J by 2 bases, with 8 bases between the two germline ends. Germline V gene lookup returns CDR1 LGHNA and CDR2 YSLEER. For the CDR3, the DNA is TGCGCCAGCAGCCAAGATACGGGGGGCAATCAGCCCCAGCATTTT. It encodes CASSQDTGGNQPQHF.

In this sample, this clone turned up a few times. The chain couples TRBV11-2 to TRBJ2-7, with a tentative D call TRBD2 (6 bases). V was pared by 5 bases and J by 3 bases, with 20 bases between. Germline V gene sequence: CDR1 SGHAT, CDR2 FQNNGV. The CDR3 length is 16 residues. CDR3 DNA: TGTGCCAGCAGCGCCCGAACGACCCTAGCGATCTACGAGCAGTACTTC. Translating gives CASSARTTLAIYEQYF.

This chain connects TRBV7-2 to TRBJ2-3, with 8 bases fitting TRBD2. V was pared by 1 base and J by 5 bases, with 14 bases of the junction left unmatched. The CDR3 is 18 amino acids. Germline V gene lookup returns CDR1 SGHTA and CDR2 FQGNSA. The CDR3 is CASSLGESGSEHIDTQYF. Here the CDR3 DNA reads TGTGCCAGCAGCTTAGGGGAAAGCGGGAGCGAACATATAGATACGCAGTATTTT.

V is TRBV5-4 and J is TRBJ2-1, with 11 bases matching TRBD2. The germline V gene has CDR1 SGHNT and CDR2 YYREEE (reference sequence). The CDR3 totals 15 residues. The V segment lost 5 bases and the J segment 3 bases; nucleotides outside the gene matches: 4. CDR3 protein: CASSSTSGIYNEQFF. CDR3 coding DNA: TGTGCCAGCAGTTCGACTAGCGGGATCTACAATGAGCAGTTCTTC.

The genes are TRBV11-2 and TRBJ2-7; D may be TRBD2 (6 bases). Germline V gives CDR1 SGHAT, CDR2 FQNNGV. V was shortened by 8 bases and J by 2 bases, with 13 bases between the two germline ends. The CDR3 totals 13 residues. CDR3 DNA sequence: TGTGCCAGCCAGCGGGCGCCGACCTACGAGCAGTACTTC. Its translation: CASQRAPTYEQYF.

The V call is TRBV18, the J call TRBJ2-7; TRBD1 aligns across 9 bases. The trim removed 0 bases at V and 0 bases at J, leaving 6 bases unmatched. CDR1 KGHSH and CDR2 LQKENI come from the germline V gene. CDR3 length: 17 residues. In nucleotides, the CDR3 is TGTGCCAGCTCACCACCCCCCGGACAGGGGAGCTCCTACGAGCAGTACTTC. Translating gives CASSPPPGQGSSYEQYF.

The rearrangement links TRBV9 to TRBJ1-1; no clear D. The V gene lost 4 bases and the J gene lost 2 bases, with 12 bases spanning the gap. The CDR3 is 14 amino acids. Looked up from germline, CDR1 is SGDLS and CDR2 is YYNGEE. CDR3 region: CASSPEAGNTEAFF. CDR3 coding DNA: TGTGCCAGCAGCCCCGAAGCAGGAAACACTGAAGCTTTCTTT.